This T cell receptor beta chain is drawn from a study of T cell responses to AZD1222 COVID-19 vaccine. Points from the study as a whole: The donor cohort was predominantly white British with a female majority, and clonal diversity may have been underestimated. None of the repertoires were sampled until the peak T cell response had passed.

Looked up from germline, CDR1 is KGHDR and CDR2 is SFDVKD. The CDR3 loop spans 15 amino acids. Trimming stripped 4 bases from V and 0 bases from J, with 8 bases between. To note about this clone: The antigen remains undetermined.

The data were produced by immunoSEQ multiplex PCR, yet TCRdb's version contains in-frame clones alone and is incomplete. Of tens of thousands of clones listed, roughly 78% are singletons. The TCR originated in an adult in good health. The chain employs TRBV24-1 and TRBJ2-2; a weak D match, TRBD2 (5 bases). Material: peripheral blood, obtained on day 0 of AZD1222 vaccination. The CDR3 DNA sequence: TGTGCCACCAGTGACCCGGACTCGAACACCGGGGAGCTGTTTTTT. Translated: CATSDPDSNTGELFF.